This entry describes one TCR beta chain. The antigen is undetermined. The source of the sample is a study of pediatric ulcerative colitis. This CDR3 comprises 12 residues. CDR1 is SQVTM and CDR2 is ANQGSEA in the germline V gene. Trimming pared 6 bases from V and 0 bases from J, leaving 8 bases between. Rectal tissue came from one to two pinch biopsies taken at colonoscopy. The study, taken as a whole, reports: Blood-rectal clonal overlap within each person was significantly higher in ulcerative colitis patients than controls. Acute severe colitis showed lower rectal diversity from clonal expansions.

The method was immunoSEQ multiplex PCR; TCRdb's version includes in-frame clones alone and lacks a portion of them. The data hold some 40,000 clones, with roughly 82% observed a single time. The chain has TRBV29-1 and TRBJ1-1; no clear D. The sequencing sample was made of gut tissue. The TCR originated in a boy under 18 with severe ulcerative colitis. In DNA, the CDR3 is TGCAGCGTGACACGTATGAACACTGAAGCTTTCTTT. Encoded protein: CSVTRMNTEAFF. Drawing the rest from reference TRBV29-1 and TRBJ1-1, the complete variable domain is SAVISQKPSRDICQRGTSLTIQCQVDSQVTMMFWYRQQPGQSLTLIATANQGSEATYESGFVIDKFPISRPNLTFSTLTVSNMSPEDSSIYLCSVTRMNTEAFFGQGTRLTVV.